The 17 T cell receptor beta chains below come from one sample, sequenced in a study of molecular identifiers for immune sequencing clone quantification. TCRdb re-derived calls from the PCR reads in MiXCR, one entry per CDR3 protein. This sample has 9,500 to 15,000 distinct CDR3 sequences, with 18% found just once. The sample consisted of naive CD8+ T cells from blood, with Jurkat cell RNA spiked in. Indicated subset: FACS-sorted CD8+CD4-CCR7+CD45RA+ naive T cells. The receptors originated from a human donor in good health. Some libraries in this study had Jurkat cell RNA spiked in.

Concerning this clonotype itself: This could be a read error, since a much larger clone is one nucleotide away. This rearrangement joins TRBV28 to TRBJ1-5; D may be TRBD1 (5 bases). CDR1 and CDR2 (germline): MDHEN, SYDVKM. The CDR3 length is 17 residues. Here the CDR3 reads CASSLPQGREANQPQLF. CDR3 in DNA: TGTGCCAGCAGTTTACCGCAGGGACGTGAAGCCAACCAGCCCCAGCTTTTT.

The chain employs TRBV14 and TRBJ2-7; D might be TRBD2 (6 bases). Per germline, CDR1 SGHDN and CDR2 FVKESK. CDR3 size: 14 residues. Trimming pared 3 bases from V and 2 bases from J, leaving 11 bases between. CDR3 region: CASSHLDYTYEQYF. In nucleotides, the CDR3 is TGTGCCAGCAGCCATCTGGACTACACCTACGAGCAGTACTTC.

This clonotype was seen repeatedly, ten times or more. The genes are TRBV11-3 and TRBJ2-5; 16 nucleotides align to TRBD2. Germline-derived CDR1 and CDR2 are SGHNT and YENEEA. There are 17 residues in the CDR3. V dropped 5 bases and J dropped 4; count of bases not matched to a gene: 7. This CDR3 reads CASSGGTSGRVGETQYF. CDR3 bases: TGTGCCAGCAGCGGAGGGACTAGCGGGAGGGTAGGAGAGACCCAGTACTTC. The full variable domain, in which reference TRBV11-3 and TRBJ2-5 provide the parts outside the CDR3, is EAGVVQSPRYKIIEKKQPVAFWCNPISGHNTLYWYLQNLGQGPELLIRYENEEAVDDSQLPKDRFSAERLKGVDSTLKIQPAELGDSAVYLCASSGGTSGRVGETQYFGPGTRLLVL.

This clonotype appeared once. This may stem from a read error, because a much larger clone lies one nucleotide away. Here the CDR3 omits its conserved ending phenylalanine or tryptophan, so a read error is the likely source. The chain has TRBV6-2 or TRBV6-3 and TRBJ1-5, with 8 bases lining up with TRBD1. This CDR3 is built from 14 residues. CDR1 and CDR2 from the germline V gene are MNHEY and SVGEGT. The ends lost 6 bases at V and 7 bases at J; junction bases unmatched: 8. This CDR3 is CASSLTGVGQPQHS. The CDR3 DNA is TGTGCCAGCAGCCTGACAGGGGTTGGGCAGCCCCAGCATTCT.

Judged by abundance, this clonotype is medium-sized. The chain has TRBV6-6 and TRBJ1-5, with 10 bases fitting TRBD1. Unmatched junction bases numbered 10, after V lost 2 bases and J lost 0 bases. The CDR3 sequence is 19 residues long. Germline loops: CDR1 MNHNY, CDR2 SVGAGI (reference sequence). CDR3 protein: CASSYPTGGTEFSNQPQHF. The CDR3 region has the DNA TGTGCCAGCAGTTACCCGACAGGGGGCACCGAATTTAGCAATCAGCCCCAGCATTTT.

On this clonotype: It may be a read error: a sequence one base away is much more abundant. The chain carries TRBV27 and TRBJ2-2; D assignment may be TRBD1 or TRBD2 (5 bases each). The CDR3 loop spans 14 amino acids. The germline V gene has CDR1 MNHEY and CDR2 SMNVEV (reference sequence). CDR3 sequence reads: CASSLGTETGELLF. The CDR3 DNA reads TGTGCCAGCAGTTTAGGGACGGAAACCGGGGAGCTGCTTTTT.

There are a few counts of this clonotype. This clone may be a read error of a much larger clone one base away. This chain uses TRBV6-2 or TRBV6-3 with TRBJ2-3, with TRBD2 matching over 12 bases. Germline lookup yields CDR1 MNHEY and CDR2 SVGEGT. The CDR3 runs to 17 residues. CDR3 loop: CASSYSGLAGFTDMQYF. CDR3 nucleotides: TGTGCCAGCAGTTACTCCGGACTAGCGGGATTCACAGATATGCAGTATTTT.

This clonotype showed up many times. This chain joins TRBV7-9 and TRBJ2-1; D gene unclear. Germline V gives CDR1 SEHNR, CDR2 FQNEAQ (reference sequence). The CDR3 is 13 amino acids. The V end was cut by 7 bases, the J end by 6 bases, with 13 bases between. CDR3 DNA sequence: TGTGCCAGCAACCCGAGCAGTTTCAATGAGCAGTTCTTC. This codes for CASNPSSFNEQFF.

V and J are TRBV2 and TRBJ2-1, with a tentative D call TRBD2 (7 bases). The V gene lost 3 bases and the J gene lost 13 bases, with 19 bases spanning the gap. The CDR3 has 14 amino acids. The germline CDR1 and CDR2 sequences are SNHLY and FYNNEI. The DNA of the CDR3 is TGTGCCAGCAGTGAGGGGGGGGGCGCCGCTGAACAGTTCTTC. It encodes CASSEGGGAAEQFF.

V usage is TRBV27 and J usage is TRBJ2-5; D might be TRBD1 (6 bases). Per the germline V gene, CDR1 is MNHEY and CDR2 is SMNVEV (reference sequence). This CDR3 is built from 19 residues. Trimming removed 2 bases at V and 3 bases at J, with 25 bases between. The CDR3 sequence is CASSLTPIGLQGREETQYF. In DNA, the CDR3 is TGTGCCAGCAGTTTAACCCCAATTGGTCTACAGGGAAGAGAAGAGACCCAGTACTTC.

This clonotype was counted at least ten times. This chain links TRBV4-1 with TRBJ2-2; D gene ambiguous. Germline V CDR1 and CDR2: MGHRA, YSYEKL. CDR3 size: 15 residues. V was shortened by 0 bases and J by 5 bases, with 10 bases between the two germline ends. The CDR3 here is CASSQEETFTGELFF. The CDR3 region has the DNA TGCGCCAGCAGCCAAGAAGAAACTTTTACCGGGGAGCTGTTTTTT.

This clonotype ranks as medium-sized. The chain uses TRBV28 and TRBJ2-7, with D possibly TRBD2 on 5 matching bases. The CDR3 loop spans 16 amino acids. Germline CDR1 reads MDHEN; CDR2 reads SYDVKM. Deletions cut 5 bases from V and 2 bases from J, with 19 bases between. In nucleotides, the CDR3 is TGTGCCAGCAGTCCCCGACGCGGGCAGACGACCTACGAGCAGTACTTC. Translated: CASSPRRGQTTYEQYF.

A remark on this clonotype: A much more abundant neighbour one base away suggests this may be a read error. This likely comes from a read error, as the CDR3 has no conserved phenylalanine or tryptophan at its end. The V call is TRBV6-2 or TRBV6-3, the J call TRBJ2-7; TRBD2 agrees at 7 bases. Germline loops: CDR1 MNHEY, CDR2 SVGEGT. The CDR3 loop spans 13 amino acids. The V segment lost 4 bases and the J segment 7 bases; nucleotides outside the gene matches: 7. The CDR3 here is CASSWTRSGEQYS. The CDR3 nucleotides read TGTGCCAGCAGTTGGACTAGGTCTGGGGAGCAGTACTCC.

This clonotype was seen just once. This may come from a read error, since a much larger clone is one base off. This chain connects TRBV7-9 to TRBJ2-2; D gene unclear. From germline, CDR1 is SEHNR and CDR2 FQNEAQ (reference sequence). The CDR3 is 14 amino acids. The V gene lost 5 bases and the J gene lost 0 bases, with 7 bases spanning the gap. CDR3 amino acids: CASSPTANTGELFF. The DNA of the CDR3 is TGTGCCAGCAGCCCCACCGCGAACACCGGGGAGCTGTTTTTT.

This clonotype was seen at least ten times. The V gene is TRBV9, the J gene TRBJ1-1; D call uncertain. The V gene lost 0 bases and the J gene lost 1 base, with 7 bases spanning the gap. The length of the CDR3 is 14 residues. The germline V gene encodes CDR1 SGDLS and CDR2 YYNGEE. CDR3 amino acids: CASSVEKENTEAFF. The CDR3 DNA is TGTGCCAGCAGCGTAGAAAAGGAGAACACTGAAGCTTTCTTT.

In the case of this clonotype: This sequence may be a read error, since a much larger clone differs from it by one base. The DNA for the CDR3 is TGTGCCAGCAGCCCCCTGTCCGATATTTCCTACGAGCCGTACTTC. Translating gives CASSPLSDISYEPYF. The chain couples TRBV7-6 to TRBJ2-7, with D uncertain. This CDR3 region has 15 residues. CDR1 is SGHVS and CDR2 is FNYEAQ in the germline V gene.

This clonotype is labeled as medium-sized. The V call is TRBV29-1, the J call TRBJ2-3, with TRBD2 matching over 9 bases. After removal of 7 bases from V and 0 bases from J, the junction contained 14 bases not matched to a gene. This CDR3 region has 17 residues. Germline V gene data show CDR1 as SQVTM and CDR2 as ANQGSEA. CDR3 in amino acids: CSAEGLAITPSTDTQYF. Written as DNA, the CDR3 is TGCAGCGCCGAAGGACTAGCGATCACCCCTAGCACAGATACGCAGTATTTT.